Listed below are T cell receptor beta chains from one sample, sequenced in a study of beta chain features in type 1 diabetes. Profiled with immunoSEQ multiplex PCR; TCRdb holds only in-frame clones, not every one. The table shows some 160,000 clones, with approximately 8.7% occurring only once. Sequencing input: central memory CD4+ T cells from blood. The receptors stem from a young woman with type 1 diabetes. Each CDR3 is given with its conserved first and last residue. D genes are given only for firm matches. A row's size may be missing; if present it is once, few, many or a size class.

TRBV27	.	TRBD1	TRBJ2-7	CASSYRTGSDEQYF	TGTGCCAGCAGTTACCGGACAGGGTCGGACGAGCAGTACTTC
TRBV5-4	few	.	TRBJ2-2	CASSDRDTGELFF	TGTGCCAGCAGCGACAGAGACACCGGGGAGCTGTTTTTT
TRBV5-1	.	.	TRBJ1-1	CASSPQTGYNTEAFF	TGCGCCAGCAGCCCGCAGACAGGTTATAACACTGAAGCTTTCTTT
TRBV4-2	.	.	TRBJ2-1	CASSPGLEGGEQFF	TGTGCCAGCAGCCCTGGACTAGAGGGGGGTGAGCAGTTCTTC
TRBV23-1	.	.	TRBJ1-5	CASSSHRANQPQHF	TGCGCCAGCAGTTCACACAGGGCAAATCAGCCCCAGCATTTT
TRBV5-5	.	TRBD2	TRBJ2-5	CASSLWAGTSVQTQYF	TGTGCCAGCAGCTTGTGGGCCGGGACTAGCGTTCAGACCCAGTACTTC
TRBV14	few	TRBD2	TRBJ2-7	CASSPLAGSYEQYF	TGTGCCAGCAGCCCACTAGCGGGATCCTACGAGCAGTACTTC
TRBV28	.	TRBD1	TRBJ1-1	CASSYWTGSTEAFF	TGTGCCAGCAGTTATTGGACAGGGAGCACTGAAGCTTTCTTT
TRBV7-9	few	TRBD1	TRBJ1-5	CASTSTGDQPQHF	TGTGCCAGCACCTCGACAGGGGATCAGCCCCAGCATTTT
TRBV6-1	.	TRBD2	TRBJ2-1	CASSPDGGNEQFF	TGTGCCAGCAGCCCAGACGGGGGGAATGAGCAGTTCTTC
TRBV7-9	many	.	TRBJ1-2	CASTKIGRDGYTF	TGTGCCAGCACAAAGATTGGTCGGGATGGCTACACCTTC
TRBV28	few	TRBD2	TRBJ2-5	CASVAGGGETQYF	TGTGCCAGCGTAGCGGGAGGAGGGGAGACCCAGTACTTC
TRBV2	.	.	TRBJ2-2	CASIADSNTGELFF	TGTGCCAGCATCGCGGACAGTAACACCGGGGAGCTGTTTTTT
TRBV9	few	.	TRBJ1-4	CASSVDGGAYEKLFF	TGTGCCAGCAGCGTAGATGGGGGGGCCTATGAAAAACTGTTTTTT
TRBV28	few	TRBD2	TRBJ2-7	CASRPTSGDSYEQYF	TGTGCCAGCCGACCGACTAGCGGGGATTCCTACGAGCAGTACTTC
TRBV23-1	.	TRBD2	TRBJ2-2	CASSQIPGLAGGPNTGELFF	TGCGCCAGCAGTCAAATCCCTGGACTAGCGGGAGGGCCAAACACCGGGGAGCTGTTTTTT
TRBV10-3	.	.	TRBJ2-1	CAISDSRAANNEQFF	TGTGCCATCAGTGATTCGCGGGCGGCGAACAATGAGCAGTTCTTC
TRBV6-6	.	.	TRBJ1-4	CASAETGPNEKLFF	TGTGCCAGCGCCGAGACAGGCCCGAATGAAAAACTGTTTTTT
TRBV18	.	.	TRBJ1-1	CASSPTGGSDTEAFF	TGTGCCAGCTCACCGACGGGGGGCTCGGACACTGAAGCTTTCTTT
TRBV30	.	.	TRBJ2-1	CAWVSGNSYNEQFF	TGTGCCTGGGTTAGCGGCAACTCCTACAATGAGCAGTTCTTC
TRBV7-9	few	TRBD1	TRBJ1-4	CASSASGTGSEKLFF	TGTGCCAGCAGCGCCTCAGGGACAGGGAGCGAAAAACTGTTTTTT
TRBV7-2	few	TRBD1	TRBJ2-5	CASSSWTGMETQYF	TGTGCCAGCAGCTCCTGGACAGGGATGGAGACCCAGTACTTC
TRBV18	.	.	TRBJ2-7	CASSPRAGGTNEQYF	TGTGCCAGCTCACCCCGGGCAGGGGGGACAAACGAGCAGTACTTC
TRBV9	.	.	TRBJ2-3	CASSVRGGSEDTQYF	TGTGCCAGCAGCGTGAGAGGGGGTTCCGAAGATACGCAGTATTTT
TRBV5-1	.	.	TRBJ1-1	CASSWAGRNTEAFF	TGCGCCAGCAGCTGGGCCGGGAGGAACACTGAAGCTTTCTTT
TRBV11-1	.	TRBD2	TRBJ2-1	CASSGKTSGSTHEQFF	TGTGCCAGCAGCGGGAAGACTAGCGGGAGTACCCATGAGCAGTTCTTC
TRBV28	few	.	TRBJ2-7	CASRGGPGLSYEQYF	TGTGCCAGCAGGGGGGGTCCAGGCCTCTCCTACGAGCAGTACTTC
TRBV7-3	few	TRBD2	TRBJ2-1	CASSSGLAGVSYNEQFF	TGTGCCAGCAGCTCAGGACTAGCGGGAGTTTCCTACAATGAGCAGTTCTTC
TRBV28	few	TRBD1	TRBJ1-4	CASRSQGAGEKLFF	TGTGCCAGCAGGAGCCAGGGGGCTGGTGAAAAACTGTTTTTT
TRBV4-1	few	TRBD1	TRBJ2-7	CASSQESARGFGEQYF	TGCGCCAGCAGCCAAGAATCTGCCAGGGGGTTCGGCGAGCAGTACTTC
TRBV6-5	.	.	TRBJ1-2	CASSYSMVAGPYGYTF	TGTGCCAGCAGTTACTCGATGGTCGCAGGCCCCTATGGCTACACCTTC
TRBV27	.	TRBD1	TRBJ2-1	CASSLITGVTGGNEQFF	TGTGCCAGCAGTTTGATCACGGGGGTAACAGGGGGCAATGAGCAGTTCTTC
TRBV2	few	.	TRBJ1-4	CASTLNEKLFF	TGTGCCAGCACCCTTAATGAAAAACTGTTTTTT
TRBV11-2	.	.	TRBJ2-3	CASSLGGADTQYF	TGTGCCAGCAGCTTAGGAGGCGCAGATACGCAGTATTTT
TRBV5-4	few	TRBD1	TRBJ2-5	CASVDRGAQETQYF	TGTGCCAGCGTAGACAGGGGGGCCCAAGAGACCCAGTACTTC
TRBV7-3	few	.	TRBJ2-1	CASSLTPDYYNEQFF	TGTGCCAGCAGCTTAACGCCGGACTACTACAATGAGCAGTTCTTC
TRBV7-3	few	.	TRBJ1-1	CASSFKAMNTEAFF	TGTGCCAGCAGCTTTAAAGCTATGAACACTGAAGCTTTCTTT
TRBV29-1	.	.	TRBJ2-7	CSVVFPTAPSYEQYF	TGCAGCGTCGTTTTCCCTACAGCACCCTCCTACGAGCAGTACTTC
TRBV6-1	.	TRBD2	TRBJ2-1	CASRGLAGVDEQFF	TGTGCCAGCAGGGGACTAGCGGGAGTCGATGAGCAGTTCTTC
TRBV2	.	.	TRBJ1-2	CASSRQGTPYGYTF	TGTGCCAGCAGTCGCCAGGGGACGCCCTATGGCTACACCTTC
TRBV18	.	.	TRBJ2-5	CASSPQQETQYF	TGTGCCAGCTCACCCCAACAAGAGACCCAGTACTTC
TRBV5-1	.	TRBD1	TRBJ2-6	CASSRTGYSGANVLTF	TGCGCCAGCAGCCGGACAGGGTACTCTGGGGCCAACGTCCTGACTTTC
TRBV28	.	TRBD2	TRBJ2-5	CASGKWGGGEETQYF	TGTGCCAGCGGGAAATGGGGGGGTGGGGAAGAGACCCAGTACTTC
TRBV28	.	.	TRBJ1-1	CASSVPNSNTEAFF	TGTGCCAGCAGCGTCCCAAACAGTAACACTGAAGCTTTCTTT
TRBV5-6	.	TRBD1	TRBJ2-5	CASSLGTGPQETQYF	TGTGCCAGCAGCTTGGGGACAGGGCCACAAGAGACCCAGTACTTC
TRBV4-2	.	TRBD2	TRBJ2-1	CASSQVLAGTYNEQFF	TGTGCCAGCAGCCAAGTCCTAGCGGGGACCTACAATGAGCAGTTCTTC
TRBV5-6	.	.	TRBJ1-5	CASSLMYSNQPQHF	TGTGCCAGCAGCTTGATGTATAGCAATCAGCCCCAGCATTTT
TRBV5-4	.	TRBD1	TRBJ1-2	CASRLGGLEINYGYTF	TGTGCCAGCAGATTAGGGGGCCTAGAAATCAACTATGGCTACACCTTC
TRBV4-2	.	.	TRBJ1-2	CASSQDKDGGRTF	TGTGCCAGCAGCCAAGATAAGGACGGAGGCCGCACCTTC
TRBV7-9	few	.	TRBJ1-1	CASSQGLALNTEAFF	TGTGCCAGCAGCCAGGGGTTGGCTTTGAACACTGAAGCTTTCTTT
TRBV11-2	.	TRBD1	TRBJ1-6	CASSFDRAPLHF	TGTGCCAGCAGCTTTGACAGGGCACCCCTCCACTTT
TRBV2	few	.	TRBJ1-5	CASSLDPPGGNQPQHF	TGTGCCAGCAGTCTGGACCCCCCGGGGGGCAATCAGCCCCAGCATTTT
TRBV9	few	TRBD2	TRBJ2-1	CASSVAAGDIHEQFF	TGTGCCAGCAGCGTAGCCGCGGGAGATATCCATGAGCAGTTCTTC
TRBV6-5	few	TRBD1	TRBJ1-4	CASSYSLDRRGEKLFF	TGTGCCAGCAGTTACTCATTGGACAGGAGGGGTGAAAAACTGTTTTTT
TRBV29-1	few	.	TRBJ2-5	CSVVSGEETQYF	TGCAGCGTTGTAAGCGGAGAAGAGACCCAGTACTTC
TRBV29-1	few	.	TRBJ1-2	CSVDARVLTYGYTF	TGCAGCGTCGATGCCCGGGTCCTAACCTATGGCTACACCTTC
TRBV5-1	few	TRBD2	TRBJ2-3	CASLSGSTPDTQYF	TGCGCCAGTCTTAGCGGGAGTACCCCGGATACGCAGTATTTT
TRBV18	many	.	TRBJ2-5	CASSPRGQETQYF	TGTGCCAGCTCACCTCGGGGCCAAGAGACCCAGTACTTC
TRBV7-7	.	TRBD1	TRBJ2-5	CASSQTGPQYF	TGTGCTAGCAGCCAGACAGGGCCCCAGTACTTC
TRBV18	.	.	TRBJ1-2	CASSPYEGEDGYTF	TGTGCCAGCTCACCATATGAGGGTGAGGATGGCTACACCTTC